The clone carrying this T cell receptor (beta chain) was detected only a few times. Original processing notes: Scientists estimated how many nucleated cells there were by amplifying reference gene primers. Repertoires were generated with immunoSEQ multiplex PCR, while TCRdb's copy carries only in-frame clones and drops some. Clonal size and the V and J genes are those of that table, whereas D and trimming came from the DNA. Here the sample spans over 100,000 clones, roughly 80% being singletons. The junction had 6 bases not matched to a gene; V was cut back by 7 bases and J by 4 bases. Germline values: CDR1 ENHRY, CDR2 SYGVKD. The CDR3 consists of 15 residues. This specimen belongs to a study of blood T cell repertoires in COVID-19. Study-level information: Sources were T cells, B-cell-depleted T cells, or PBMCs; the material itself was cDNA or gDNA.

This receptor was identified in a man between 70 and 80 years old with acute or convalescent COVID-19. The chain couples TRBV10-3 to TRBJ2-2; 10 bases align to TRBD1. The sequencing input was peripheral blood. As DNA, the CDR3 is TGTGCCATCAAGGGACAGGGGTCAGCCACCGGGGAGCTGTTTTTT. Protein: CAIKGQGSATGELFF.